This passage covers 20 T cell receptor beta chains from one sample sequenced in a study of brain T cells in children with intractable seizures. The method was immunoSEQ multiplex PCR; TCRdb's version includes in-frame clones alone and lacks a portion of them. The sample consists of fewer than 150,000 clones, 85% to 95% of them appearing once. Source: peripheral blood, taken at surgery. The receptors derive from a boy less than two years old with hemimegalencephaly and intractable seizures.

This clone has just one count. The chain combines TRBV29-1 with TRBJ2-3; D gene unclear. The CDR3 contains 11 residues. The germline CDR1 and CDR2 sequences are SQVTM and ANQGSEA. Trimming removed 4 bases at V and 6 bases at J, with 8 bases between. CDR3 sequence reads: CSVARPDTQYF. DNA of the CDR3: TGCAGCGTTGCAAGGCCCGATACGCAGTATTTT.

V gene TRBV24-1 combines with J gene TRBJ2-1; 8 bases line up with TRBD2. This CDR3 is built from 18 residues. V was pared by 3 bases and J by 7 bases, with 16 bases of the junction left unmatched. The germline V gene has CDR1 KGHDR and CDR2 SFDVKD. The CDR3 reads CATSDPSQGAGVRNEQFF. Written as DNA, the CDR3 is TGTGCCACCAGTGATCCAAGCCAAGGAGCGGGAGTAAGAAATGAGCAGTTCTTC.

V usage is TRBV5-1 and J usage is TRBJ1-1, with D possibly TRBD1 on 6 matching bases. V was shortened by 4 bases and J by 0 bases, with 16 bases between the two germline ends. CDR3 size: 16 residues. CDR1 and CDR2 (germline): SGHRS, YFSETQ. In DNA form, the CDR3 reads TGCGCCAGCAGCCCAGTAGGGGGGGGTGTGAACACTGAAGCTTTCTTT. It codes for CASSPVGGGVNTEAFF.

This clone appeared once. The CDR3 loop is CASSAEGTLPWGTQYF. CDR3 bases: TGTGCCAGCAGCGCCGAAGGGACGCTTCCGTGGGGTACGCAGTATTTT. J is TRBJ2-3 and V is TRBV9; perhaps D is TRBD1 or TRBD2 (5 bases each). Looked up from germline, CDR1 is SGDLS and CDR2 is YYNGEE. V gave up 3 bases and J gave up 8 bases, with 22 bases separating them. There are 16 residues in the CDR3.

This chain joins TRBV19 and TRBJ2-2, with D maybe TRBD2 (7 bases). The V end was cut by 6 bases, the J end by 4 bases, with 24 bases between. CDR3 length equals 18 residues. CDR1 is LNHDA and CDR2 is SQIVND in the germline V gene (reference sequence). CDR3 sequence: CASRAPFSGGAVTGELFF. The CDR3 nucleotides are TGTGCCAGTAGGGCCCCCTTTTCTGGGGGGGCAGTCACCGGGGAGCTGTTTTTT.

The chain uses TRBV29-1 and TRBJ2-7; weak D call: TRBD2 (5 bases). The V end lost 6 bases, the J end lost 3 bases, and 12 bases lay between the germline ends. This CDR3 region has 12 residues. The germline CDR1 and CDR2 sequences are SQVTM and ANQGSEA. The CDR3 sequence is CSVGDGYYEQYF. CDR3 sequence (DNA): TGCAGCGTGGGAGACGGCTACTACGAGCAGTACTTC.

This clone was counted only a few times. The genes are TRBV6-5 and TRBJ1-2, with 7 bases matching TRBD1. This CDR3 contains 14 residues. The V gene end was trimmed by 7 bases and the J gene end by 0 bases; junction bases not matched to a gene: 5. CDR1 and CDR2 (germline): MNHEY, SVGAGI. CDR3 in amino acids: CASTLDRANYGYTF. CDR3 sequence (DNA): TGTGCCAGCACCTTAGACAGGGCTAACTATGGCTACACCTTC.

This clone was counted a single time. The chain has TRBV30 and TRBJ2-7; D remains unclear. CDR1 is GTSNPN and CDR2 is SVGIG in the germline V gene (reference sequence). Trimming shortened V by 5 bases and J by 1 base, and 15 bases separated the two germline ends. This CDR3 comprises 14 residues. The DNA of the CDR3 is TGTGCCTGGGAGCCGGCCCCGACATCCTACGAGCAGTACTTC. Its translation is CAWEPAPTSYEQYF.

The genes are TRBV27 and TRBJ1-2, with TRBD1 matching 9 bases. V dropped 6 bases and J dropped 7; count of bases not matched to a gene: 15. The CDR3 extends over 16 amino acids. Per germline, CDR1 MNHEY and CDR2 SMNVEV (reference sequence). CDR3 sequence (DNA): TGTGCCAGCAGCCACTCCGCGACAGGGGGTAAAGGTGGCTACACCTTC. Translation: CASSHSATGGKGGYTF.

This clone was recorded once. The genes are TRBV29-1 and TRBJ2-5; perhaps TRBD2 as D (6 bases). The CDR3 sequence is 12 residues long. Trimming shortened V by 2 bases and J by 5 bases, and 9 bases separated the two germline ends. Germline V gives CDR1 SQVTM, CDR2 ANQGSEA. The CDR3 bases are TGCAGCGTTGAACCGGGGGTGGAGACCCAGTACTTC. This sequence encodes CSVEPGVETQYF.

There are a few counts of this clone. The gene calls are TRBV27 and TRBJ1-6, with D hard to call. The V gene's germline CDR1 is MNHEY and CDR2 SMNVEV (reference sequence). This CDR3 region has 13 residues. V dropped 10 bases and J dropped 6 bases, with 13 bases sitting between them. The CDR3 nucleotides read TGTGCCACCCGGGATTTGGGTAATTCACCCCTCCACTTT. It yields the protein CATRDLGNSPLHF.

The V and J genes are TRBV5-4 and TRBJ1-6, with a possible D match to TRBD1 (5 bases). Germline CDR1 and CDR2: SGHNT and YYREEE (reference sequence). This CDR3 region has 15 residues. Deletions cut 0 bases from V and 10 bases from J, with 14 bases between. The CDR3 protein is CASSLVPYGGSPLHF. CDR3 in DNA: TGTGCCAGCAGCTTGGTCCCTTACGGGGGGTCACCCCTCCACTTT.

The V and J genes are TRBV2 and TRBJ1-2; 8 nucleotides line up with TRBD1. With V trimmed by 6 bases and J by 5 bases, 14 bases remained unmatched. Germline CDR1 is SNHLY and CDR2 is FYNNEI. The CDR3 runs to 16 residues. CDR3 loop: CASSDTFRGQGYGYTF. As DNA, the CDR3 is TGTGCCAGCAGCGACACTTTCAGGGGGCAAGGGTATGGCTACACCTTC.

CDR3 in DNA: TGCAGTGCTGGACAGGGGGCTGAAGCTTTCTTT. Its protein is CSAGQGAEAFF. The chain links TRBV20-1 to TRBJ1-1; 10 nucleotides agree with TRBD1. This CDR3 has 11 residues. Germline V gene lookup returns CDR1 DFQATT and CDR2 SNEGSKA (reference sequence). Losses at the gene ends were 5 bases for V and 6 bases for J; bases not matched to a gene: 0.

CDR3 sequence reads: CSVERGSSYNEQFF. For the CDR3, the DNA is TGCAGCGTTGAACGCGGGAGCTCCTACAATGAGCAGTTCTTC. The chain is built from TRBV29-1 and TRBJ2-1; 7 bases line up with TRBD2. The germline V gene encodes CDR1 SQVTM and CDR2 ANQGSEA. Trimming removed 2 bases from V and 0 bases from J; junction bases left unmatched: 1. The CDR3 covers 14 residues.

The J gene is TRBJ2-7, the V gene TRBV5-6; 13 nucleotides align to TRBD2. Germline V gene sequence: CDR1 SGHDT, CDR2 YYEEEE. J was trimmed by 0 bases and V by 4 bases; bases with no gene match: 10. The CDR3 totals 18 residues. CDR3 nucleotides: TGTGCCAGCAGCCCCCGGGGACTAGCGGGAACGAGCTCCTACGAGCAGTACTTC. It yields the protein CASSPRGLAGTSSYEQYF.

This sequence joins TRBV6-2 or TRBV6-3 and TRBJ2-1; D might be TRBD1 (6 bases). This CDR3 region has 15 residues. CDR1 is MNHEY, CDR2 SVGEGT, per germline. V was cut by 4 bases and J by 10 bases, with 20 bases left in between. The CDR3 nucleotides read TGTGCCAGCAGTTCTGGACAGAGAACCACCTCGGAGCAGTTCTTC. It codes for CASSSGQRTTSEQFF.

The chain joins TRBV5-1 to TRBJ1-2; D remains ambiguous. This CDR3 contains 13 residues. Germline loops: CDR1 SGHRS, CDR2 YFSETQ. The V and J ends lost 2 bases and 4 bases respectively, with 9 bases between them. The DNA of the CDR3 is TGCGCCAGCAGCTTCGAGGGCGTCTATGGCTACACCTTC. Its translation is CASSFEGVYGYTF.

The V and J genes are TRBV25-1 and TRBJ2-3; TRBD1 might be the D (5 bases). The germline V gene has CDR1 MGHDK and CDR2 SYGVNS. Trimming left V 6 bases short and J 5 bases short, with 15 bases between. The CDR3 loop spans 14 amino acids. CDR3 loop: CASSHAGYLDTQYF. The DNA for the CDR3 is TGTGCCAGCAGCCACGCAGGGTATTTAGATACGCAGTATTTT.

The rearrangement joins TRBV11-2 to TRBJ2-7, with D possibly matching TRBD2 (7 bases). Looked up from germline, CDR1 is SGHAT and CDR2 is FQNNGV. The CDR3 extends over 15 amino acids. Trimming removed 1 base at V and 0 bases at J, with 10 bases between. The CDR3 sequence is CASSLVGGPSYEQYF. In DNA form, the CDR3 reads TGTGCCAGCAGCTTAGTCGGGGGGCCCTCCTACGAGCAGTACTTC.